This is a list of T cell receptor beta chains from one sample in a study of CD8 T cells in Susac syndrome. Via MiXCR, TCRdb re-called the immunoSEQ multiplex PCR reads, giving one row per CDR3 protein. Of around 130,000 distinct CDR3 sequences detected, about 90% appear once; the ten largest clones hold 0.24%. The specimen was CD8+ T cells from PBMCs. These receptors all come from a human donor with multiple sclerosis. The CDR3 runs from the conserved cysteine through the conserved F or W. The order of the fields is V gene, D gene, clone size, J gene, CDR3 protein, CDR3 DNA. A D gene is named only where the DNA matches it firmly. Clone size appears in some rows only: once, few, many, or a class for an expanded clone.

v_gene: TRBV29-1; d_gene: .; abundance: .; j_gene: TRBJ1-1; CDR3aa: CSVVGDGEGNTEAFF; CDR3nt: TGCAGCGTTGTGGGGGATGGGGAGGGGAACACTGAAGCTTTCTTT
v_gene: TRBV7-9; d_gene: TRBD2; abundance: .; j_gene: TRBJ2-3; CDR3aa: CASSLEGGLATDTQYF; CDR3nt: TGTGCCAGCAGCTTAGAGGGGGGACTAGCCACAGATACGCAGTATTTT
v_gene: TRBV5-1; d_gene: .; abundance: .; j_gene: TRBJ2-3; CDR3aa: CASSPDGTDTQYF; CDR3nt: TGCGCCAGCAGCCCGGACGGGACAGATACGCAGTATTTT
v_gene: TRBV12-3/TRBV12-4; d_gene: TRBD1; abundance: .; j_gene: TRBJ1-2; CDR3aa: CASTLRDRGNYGYTF; CDR3nt: TGTGCCAGCACCCTCCGGGACAGGGGGAACTATGGCTACACCTTC
v_gene: TRBV7-9; d_gene: .; abundance: .; j_gene: TRBJ2-1; CDR3aa: CASSSGPWDEQFF; CDR3nt: TGTGCCAGCAGCTCGGGCCCTTGGGATGAGCAGTTCTTC
v_gene: TRBV30; d_gene: .; abundance: .; j_gene: TRBJ2-7; CDR3aa: CAWSVVNRGEQYF; CDR3nt: TGTGCCTGGAGTGTGGTAAATCGGGGCGAGCAGTACTTC
v_gene: TRBV4-1; d_gene: TRBD2; abundance: .; j_gene: TRBJ2-2; CDR3aa: CASSHGGLADYTGELFF; CDR3nt: TGCGCCAGCAGCCATGGGGGACTAGCGGACTACACCGGGGAGCTGTTTTTT
v_gene: TRBV10-3; d_gene: TRBD2; abundance: .; j_gene: TRBJ2-1; CDR3aa: CAIKLAGVYNEQFF; CDR3nt: TGTGCCATCAAGCTAGCGGGAGTATACAATGAGCAGTTCTTC
v_gene: TRBV7-3; d_gene: .; abundance: .; j_gene: TRBJ2-7; CDR3aa: CASSSDPTNGNEQYF; CDR3nt: TGTGCCAGCAGCTCGGACCCCACGAATGGAAACGAGCAGTACTTC
v_gene: TRBV7-9; d_gene: .; abundance: .; j_gene: TRBJ1-1; CDR3aa: CASSLGGAAEAFF; CDR3nt: TGTGCCAGCAGCTTAGGGGGGGCGGCTGAAGCTTTCTTT
v_gene: TRBV7-6; d_gene: .; abundance: .; j_gene: TRBJ2-5; CDR3aa: CASSFSGGQETQYF; CDR3nt: TGTGCCAGCAGCTTTTCAGGAGGGCAAGAGACCCAGTACTTC
v_gene: TRBV13; d_gene: .; abundance: .; j_gene: TRBJ2-5; CDR3aa: CASSLRLQETQYF; CDR3nt: TGTGCCAGCAGCTTACGACTCCAAGAGACCCAGTACTTC
v_gene: TRBV27; d_gene: TRBD2; abundance: .; j_gene: TRBJ2-1; CDR3aa: CASSSLLGEGEQFF; CDR3nt: TGTGCCAGCAGTTCCCTACTAGGGGAGGGGGAGCAGTTCTTC
v_gene: TRBV28; d_gene: TRBD1; abundance: .; j_gene: TRBJ1-5; CDR3aa: CASSSQQGFQPQHF; CDR3nt: TGTGCCAGCAGCTCCCAACAGGGGTTTCAGCCCCAGCATTTT
v_gene: TRBV5-1; d_gene: .; abundance: .; j_gene: TRBJ2-7; CDR3aa: CASSLPGETYEQYF; CDR3nt: TGCGCCAGCAGCTTACCGGGAGAGACCTACGAGCAGTACTTC
v_gene: TRBV20-1; d_gene: .; abundance: .; j_gene: TRBJ1-1; CDR3aa: CSARGGGRDTEAFF; CDR3nt: TGCAGTGCTAGAGGAGGGGGACGGGACACTGAAGCCTTCTTT
v_gene: TRBV5-6; d_gene: .; abundance: .; j_gene: TRBJ2-3; CDR3aa: CASSPIPPAPDTQYF; CDR3nt: TGTGCCAGCAGCCCCATACCGCCGGCCCCCGATACGCAGTATTTT
v_gene: TRBV27; d_gene: .; abundance: .; j_gene: TRBJ2-7; CDR3aa: CASSFRGGNEQYF; CDR3nt: TGTGCCAGCAGTTTTAGAGGAGGGAACGAGCAGTACTTC
v_gene: TRBV28; d_gene: .; abundance: .; j_gene: TRBJ1-1; CDR3aa: CASRFRQAYGGAFF; CDR3nt: TGTGCCAGCAGATTCCGACAGGCATATGGGGGAGCTTTCTTT
v_gene: TRBV6-6; d_gene: .; abundance: .; j_gene: TRBJ1-5; CDR3aa: CASSATQGYQPQHF; CDR3nt: TGTGCCAGCAGTGCGACTCAGGGGTATCAGCCCCAGCATTTT
v_gene: TRBV7-9; d_gene: .; abundance: .; j_gene: TRBJ2-3; CDR3aa: CARQASATDTQYF; CDR3nt: TGTGCCCGCCAGGCTAGCGCCACAGATACGCAGTATTTT
v_gene: TRBV6-4; d_gene: TRBD2; abundance: .; j_gene: TRBJ2-3; CDR3aa: CATGTSGTDTQYF; CDR3nt: TGTGCCACCGGGACTAGCGGCACAGATACGCAGTATTTT
v_gene: TRBV6-5; d_gene: .; abundance: .; j_gene: TRBJ2-2; CDR3aa: CASSTDAMATGELFF; CDR3nt: TGTGCCAGCAGTACCGACGCTATGGCGACCGGGGAGCTGTTTTTT
v_gene: TRBV9; d_gene: .; abundance: .; j_gene: TRBJ1-6; CDR3aa: CASSVGSSYNSPLHF; CDR3nt: TGTGCCAGCAGCGTAGGCAGCTCCTATAATTCACCCCTCCACTTT
v_gene: TRBV4-1; d_gene: .; abundance: .; j_gene: TRBJ1-1; CDR3aa: CASSQDPLGTEAFF; CDR3nt: TGCGCCAGCAGCCAAGACCCACTGGGCACTGAAGCTTTCTTT
v_gene: TRBV20-1; d_gene: .; abundance: .; j_gene: TRBJ1-2; CDR3aa: CSARDPSYNYGYTF; CDR3nt: TGCAGTGCTAGAGATCCCTCCTACAACTATGGCTACACCTTC
v_gene: TRBV7-9; d_gene: .; abundance: .; j_gene: TRBJ2-7; CDR3aa: CASSLSSAYEQYF; CDR3nt: TGTGCCAGCAGCTTAAGTTCAGCCTACGAGCAGTACTTC
v_gene: TRBV27; d_gene: TRBD2; abundance: .; j_gene: TRBJ2-3; CDR3aa: CASSLSLAGATDTQYF; CDR3nt: TGTGCCAGCAGTTTATCGCTAGCGGGGGCCACAGATACGCAGTATTTT
v_gene: TRBV7-9; d_gene: TRBD1; abundance: .; j_gene: TRBJ1-5; CDR3aa: CASSSGTGNQPQHF; CDR3nt: TGTGCCAGCAGTTCCGGGACAGGGAATCAGCCCCAGCATTTT
v_gene: TRBV7-2; d_gene: TRBD2; abundance: .; j_gene: TRBJ2-7; CDR3aa: CASSARLAYEQYF; CDR3nt: TGTGCCAGCAGCGCTCGACTAGCTTACGAGCAGTACTTC
v_gene: TRBV28; d_gene: .; abundance: .; j_gene: TRBJ2-1; CDR3aa: CASSSAGTSLRNEQFF; CDR3nt: TGTGCCAGCAGTTCTGCGGGGACTTCACTACGCAATGAGCAGTTCTTC
v_gene: TRBV29-1; d_gene: .; abundance: once; j_gene: TRBJ2-1; CDR3aa: CSVELQAFGSYNEQFF; CDR3nt: TGCAGCGTTGAACTCCAGGCTTTTGGCTCCTACAATGAGCAGTTCTTC
v_gene: TRBV27; d_gene: .; abundance: .; j_gene: TRBJ2-7; CDR3aa: CASSPIDTTYEQYF; CDR3nt: TGTGCCAGCAGTCCGATAGACACAACCTACGAGCAGTACTTC
v_gene: TRBV7-9; d_gene: .; abundance: .; j_gene: TRBJ2-7; CDR3aa: CASADSYEQYF; CDR3nt: TGTGCCAGCGCCGATTCCTACGAGCAGTACTTC
v_gene: TRBV5-6; d_gene: .; abundance: .; j_gene: TRBJ1-1; CDR3aa: CASSWGAGPEAFF; CDR3nt: TGTGCCAGCAGCTGGGGGGCGGGACCTGAAGCTTTCTTT
v_gene: TRBV6-5; d_gene: .; abundance: few; j_gene: TRBJ2-1; CDR3aa: CASRSYNEQFF; CDR3nt: TGTGCCAGCAGGTCCTACAATGAGCAGTTCTTC
v_gene: TRBV6-2/TRBV6-3; d_gene: .; abundance: .; j_gene: TRBJ2-7; CDR3aa: CASTPGAWGYEQYF; CDR3nt: TGTGCCAGCACACCAGGGGCGTGGGGCTACGAGCAGTACTTC
v_gene: TRBV15; d_gene: .; abundance: .; j_gene: TRBJ2-1; CDR3aa: CATSRPLGGRDEQFF; CDR3nt: TGTGCCACCAGCAGACCTCTGGGGGGGCGGGATGAGCAGTTCTTC
v_gene: TRBV18; d_gene: TRBD1; abundance: .; j_gene: TRBJ2-7; CDR3aa: CASSPRGQSYEQYF; CDR3nt: TGTGCCAGCTCACCACGGGGACAGAGCTACGAGCAGTACTTC
v_gene: TRBV9; d_gene: TRBD2; abundance: .; j_gene: TRBJ2-7; CDR3aa: CASSVDGTSGREQYF; CDR3nt: TGTGCCAGCAGCGTAGACGGGACTAGCGGGAGGGAGCAGTACTTC
v_gene: TRBV11-2; d_gene: TRBD2; abundance: .; j_gene: TRBJ2-7; CDR3aa: CASSLTAGGLYEQYF; CDR3nt: TGTGCCAGCAGCTTAACAGCGGGAGGGCTCTACGAGCAGTACTTC
v_gene: TRBV7-8; d_gene: TRBD2; abundance: .; j_gene: TRBJ2-2; CDR3aa: CASSFSSGMNTGELFF; CDR3nt: TGTGCCAGCAGCTTTTCTAGCGGGATGAACACCGGGGAGCTGTTTTTT
v_gene: TRBV11-2; d_gene: .; abundance: .; j_gene: TRBJ1-5; CDR3aa: CASSPGGGYQPQHF; CDR3nt: TGTGCCAGCAGCCCCGGGGGTGGGTATCAGCCCCAGCATTTT
v_gene: TRBV7-9; d_gene: TRBD1; abundance: .; j_gene: TRBJ1-1; CDR3aa: CASSPPGQENTEAFF; CDR3nt: TGTGCCAGCAGCCCCCCCGGACAGGAGAACACTGAAGCTTTCTTT
v_gene: TRBV20-1; d_gene: .; abundance: .; j_gene: TRBJ2-7; CDR3aa: CSAREDVGYEQYF; CDR3nt: TGCAGTGCTAGAGAGGACGTAGGCTACGAGCAGTACTTC
v_gene: TRBV13; d_gene: TRBD1; abundance: .; j_gene: TRBJ2-5; CDR3aa: CASSNFAQGARETQYF; CDR3nt: TGTGCCAGCAGCAATTTCGCCCAGGGGGCGCGGGAGACCCAGTACTTC
v_gene: TRBV30; d_gene: TRBD1; abundance: .; j_gene: TRBJ2-2; CDR3aa: CAWANRGTGELFF; CDR3nt: TGTGCCTGGGCGAACAGGGGCACCGGGGAGCTGTTTTTT
v_gene: TRBV18; d_gene: .; abundance: .; j_gene: TRBJ2-7; CDR3aa: CASPHYEQYF; CDR3nt: TGTGCCAGCCCGCATTACGAGCAGTACTTC
v_gene: TRBV7-9; d_gene: .; abundance: .; j_gene: TRBJ1-2; CDR3aa: CASSLTVYGYTF; CDR3nt: TGTGCCAGCAGCTTGACAGTCTATGGCTACACCTTC
v_gene: TRBV25-1; d_gene: .; abundance: .; j_gene: TRBJ1-2; CDR3aa: CASSEATDYGYTF; CDR3nt: TGTGCCAGCAGTGAAGCGACGGATTATGGCTACACCTTC
v_gene: TRBV4-3; d_gene: TRBD1; abundance: .; j_gene: TRBJ2-1; CDR3aa: CASSQGDRVGTEQFF; CDR3nt: TGCGCCAGCAGCCAAGGGGACAGGGTCGGAACTGAGCAGTTCTTC
v_gene: TRBV12-3/TRBV12-4; d_gene: .; abundance: .; j_gene: TRBJ1-4; CDR3aa: CASSLRGAHEKLFF; CDR3nt: TGTGCCAGCAGTTTACGGGGGGCCCATGAAAAACTGTTTTTT
v_gene: TRBV9; d_gene: TRBD1; abundance: .; j_gene: TRBJ2-7; CDR3aa: CASSVGQVGSYEQYF; CDR3nt: TGTGCCAGCAGCGTGGGACAGGTCGGCTCCTACGAGCAGTACTTC